Below, 20 T cell receptor beta chains from the same sample are listed, as sequenced in a study of chemoradiotherapy in HPV16-positive cancers. Measured with immunoSEQ multiplex PCR; TCRdb has only the in-frame clones, and not every one. The sample records around 2,200 clones, about 90% being singletons. Specimen: tumor tissue, collected from a patient who underwent chemoradiotherapy. The receptors come from a human donor with HPV-associated anogenital cancer.

This chain joins TRBV6-6 and TRBJ1-2; 7 bases match TRBD1. The CDR3 extends over 14 amino acids. With V trimmed by 6 bases and J by 2 bases, 6 bases remained unmatched. CDR1 and CDR2 from the germline V gene are MNHNY and SVGAGI (reference sequence). The CDR3 bases are TGTGCCAGCAGAAAGGGACAGAACAACTATGGCTACACCTTC. This gives the protein CASRKGQNNYGYTF.

This chain links TRBV6-5 with TRBJ1-1, with D unresolved. Looked up from germline, CDR1 is MNHEY and CDR2 is SVGAGI. V was trimmed by 0 bases and J by 5 bases, leaving 13 bases between them. This CDR3 comprises 15 residues. The CDR3 DNA reads TGTGCCAGCAGTTACTCGACTCTGGGAAGTACTGAAGCTTTCTTT. Translation: CASSYSTLGSTEAFF.

As DNA, the CDR3 is TGTGCCAGCAGCCCGCAGGGCGGCACAGATACGCAGTATTTT. Amino acids: CASSPQGGTDTQYF. This chain connects TRBV7-2 to TRBJ2-3, with D possibly matching TRBD1 (5 bases). There are 14 residues in the CDR3. Germline V gives CDR1 SGHTA, CDR2 FQGNSA. V shed 5 bases and J shed 1 base, with 10 bases lying between them.

The chain uses TRBV15 and TRBJ2-1, with TRBD2 matching 11 bases. Germline lookup yields CDR1 LNHNV and CDR2 YYDKDF (reference sequence). The J segment lost 5 bases and the V segment lost 0 bases, leaving 12 bases of the junction unmatched. The CDR3 contains 19 residues. CDR3 DNA sequence: TGTGCCACCAGCAGAGATCAGGCTAGCGGGAGGCCCCCCAACAATGAGCAGTTCTTC. Translating it yields CATSRDQASGRPPNNEQFF.

The gene calls are TRBV7-2 and TRBJ1-4; 7 bases line up with TRBD1. The CDR3 spans 15 residues. Germline V gives CDR1 SGHTA, CDR2 FQGNSA. Germline trimming cut 4 bases from V and 7 bases from J; bases unmatched to any gene: 9. DNA of the CDR3: TGTGCCAGCAGCTCCCCCCGGGACAGCCTTGAAAAACTGTTTTTT. Residues: CASSSPRDSLEKLFF.

V usage is TRBV4-2 and J usage is TRBJ1-1, with no clear D. Germline V gives CDR1 LGHNA, CDR2 YNFKEQ. The CDR3 consists of 14 residues. Trimming shortened V by 0 bases and J by 8 bases, and 13 bases separated the two germline ends. In nucleotides, the CDR3 is TGTGCCAGCAGCCAAGAAGTATCGCATGACGAAGCTTTCTTT. Encoded protein: CASSQEVSHDEAFF.

This sequence joins TRBV19 and TRBJ1-2; D is possibly TRBD1 (5 bases). Trimming took off 2 bases at V and 0 bases at J, with 13 bases between the two ends. Germline V gene data show CDR1 as LNHDA and CDR2 as SQIVND (reference sequence). The length of the CDR3 is 16 residues. CDR3 in amino acids: CASSISSGTTNYGYTF. The CDR3 DNA reads TGTGCCAGTAGTATATCCAGCGGGACTACTAACTATGGCTACACCTTC.

This chain links TRBV19 with TRBJ1-2; a possible D gene is TRBD1 (5 bases). CDR1 is LNHDA, CDR2 SQIVND, per germline (reference sequence). The V end was cut by 6 bases, the J end by 5 bases, with 19 bases between. The CDR3 contains 15 residues. For the CDR3, the DNA is TGTGCCAGTAGCCCGCCGGGACGGCCGCAATATGGCTACACCTTC. It translates to CASSPPGRPQYGYTF.

The chain uses TRBV6-5 and TRBJ2-7, with D maybe TRBD2 (6 bases). The CDR3 has 13 amino acids. CDR1 is MNHEY, CDR2 SVGAGI, per germline. The V and J ends lost 6 bases and 5 bases respectively, with 14 bases between them. CDR3 nucleotides: TGTGCCAGCAGATTCCCGGGCGGGGACGAGCAGTACTTC. This gives the protein CASRFPGGDEQYF.

This clone came up once. J is TRBJ1-1 and V is TRBV27; the D gene is possibly TRBD1 (5 bases). CDR1 MNHEY and CDR2 SMNVEV come from the germline V gene (reference sequence). The CDR3 has 15 amino acids. Trimming shortened V by 7 bases and J by 5 bases, and 20 bases separated the two germline ends. The CDR3 reads CASKPLLGGGTEAFF. In nucleotides, the CDR3 is TGTGCCAGCAAACCACTACTGGGGGGAGGAACTGAAGCTTTCTTT.

The chain is built from TRBV29-1 and TRBJ2-3; 7 nucleotides match TRBD2. The CDR3 covers 14 residues. J lost 6 bases, V lost 3 bases, and 9 bases had no gene match. Germline CDR1 is SQVTM and CDR2 is ANQGSEA. The CDR3: CSVDGREGRDTQYF. The CDR3 DNA follows: TGCAGCGTTGATGGAAGGGAGGGCCGGGATACGCAGTATTTT.

V gene TRBV9 combines with J gene TRBJ1-2, with D perhaps TRBD1 (6 bases). Trimming took 3 bases from V and 6 from J, leaving 18 bases between them. Germline loops: CDR1 SGDLS, CDR2 YYNGEE. The CDR3 covers 15 residues. CDR3 in amino acids: CASSDRVTGINGYTF. The CDR3 nucleotides read TGTGCCAGCAGCGACCGGGTTACAGGGATAAATGGCTACACCTTC.

CDR3: CASSLSSGRAVNEQFF. The CDR3 region has the DNA TGTGCCAGCAGCTTATCTAGCGGGAGGGCGGTCAATGAGCAGTTCTTC. This chain links TRBV5-6 with TRBJ2-1; 12 bases are shared with TRBD2. CDR1 is SGHDT, CDR2 YYEEEE, per germline. The CDR3 runs to 16 residues. Trimming removed 2 bases from V and 6 bases from J; junction bases left unmatched: 6.

The sample holds one count of this clone. The CDR3 DNA follows: TGTGCCAGTAGTATGATGAGGGGGTCAAACACCGGGGAGCTGTTTTTT. It translates to CASSMMRGSNTGELFF. This rearrangement joins TRBV19 to TRBJ2-2; possibly TRBD1 for D (6 bases). V lost 3 bases and J 2 bases, leaving 13 bases between the germline ends. There are 16 residues in the CDR3. The V gene's germline CDR1 is LNHDA and CDR2 SQIVND (reference sequence).

CDR3 in amino acids: CASSLGQLNTEAFF. The DNA of the CDR3 is TGTGCCAGCAGTCTCGGACAGTTGAACACTGAAGCTTTCTTT. The chain has TRBV28 and TRBJ1-1; TRBD1 might be the D (6 bases). Looked up from germline, CDR1 is MDHEN and CDR2 is SYDVKM. The CDR3 has 14 amino acids. V gave up 5 bases and J gave up 0 bases, with 10 bases separating them.

This chain uses TRBV7-8 with TRBJ2-7; 7 bases are shared with TRBD1. In germline, CDR1 is SGHVS, CDR2 FQNEAQ. V lost 5 bases and J lost 2; bases outside the gene matches: 6. This CDR3 has 14 residues. The CDR3 DNA is TGTGCCAGCAGCACCCGACAGGGAGCCTACGAGCAGTACTTC. It encodes CASSTRQGAYEQYF.

The chain recombines TRBV6-5 with TRBJ2-7, with D perhaps assigned TRBD1 or TRBD2 (5 bases each). The V end lost 2 bases, the J end lost 3 bases, and 11 bases lay between the germline ends. This CDR3 has 14 amino acids. From germline, CDR1 is MNHEY and CDR2 SVGAGI. CDR3 loop: CASSYIGGDYEQYF. CDR3 DNA: TGTGCCAGCAGTTACATTGGGGGAGACTACGAGCAGTACTTC.

This clone was detected only once. The rearrangement uses TRBV5-1 and TRBJ2-1, with TRBD2 identical over 8 bases. Germline V gene data show CDR1 as SGHRS and CDR2 as YFSETQ. V lost 0 bases and J lost 6; bases outside the gene matches: 2. This CDR3 region has 14 residues. CDR3 region: CASSLALAGNEQFF. The CDR3 DNA follows: TGCGCCAGCAGCTTGGCCCTAGCGGGCAATGAGCAGTTCTTC.

Only one count was recorded for this clone. This rearrangement joins TRBV7-8 to TRBJ2-7; 8 nucleotides agree with TRBD1. V lost 5 bases to trimming and J lost 5 bases; unmatched junction nucleotides: 8. CDR1 and CDR2 from the germline V gene are SGHVS and FQNEAQ. The CDR3 is made up of 14 amino acids. This CDR3 is CASSVGQGMDEQYF. The CDR3 nucleotides are TGTGCCAGCAGCGTCGGACAGGGAATGGACGAGCAGTACTTC.

The chain joins TRBV2 to TRBJ2-5; D uncertain. The CDR3 is made up of 14 amino acids. V lost 3 bases, J lost 4 bases, and 12 bases lay in between. CDR1 is SNHLY, CDR2 FYNNEI, per germline. The CDR3 coding sequence is TGTGCCAGCAGTGAGTCCCCCCTCGGAGAGACCCAGTACTTC. It codes for CASSESPLGETQYF.